This T cell receptor (beta chain) was sequenced during a study of T cells in Graves' hyperthyroidism and ophthalmopathy. RNA transcripts provided the source from which TCR beta CDR3 regions were amplified. The TCR CDR3 first-round RT-PCR relied on the HTBI primer set. MiXCR was run by TCRdb on the multiplex PCR reads, yielding one entry per CDR3 protein. The sample lists under 350,000 distinct CDR3 sequences, roughly 13% occurring once. Whole-study findings and limits: Ophthalmopathy onset followed model prediction by a median roughly six months.

V shed 4 bases, J shed 8 bases, and the junction held 8 bases outside the gene matches. Germline V gives CDR1 SEHNR, CDR2 FQNEAQ (reference sequence). The CDR3 has 15 residues. This clonotype was detected ten times or more. Its antigen is currently unknown. Graves' hyperthyroidism without ophthalmopathy progression within 18 months was termed stable. Investigators excluded patients with uncontrolled infection, other autoimmune disease, pregnancy or lactation. The diagnoses drew upon clinical symptoms, serum thyroxine and TRAb, thyroid ultrasound and orbital computed tomography. Sequenced input: blood. The TCR comes from a woman aged 40 to 50 with Graves' hyperthyroidism. The chain has TRBV7-9 and TRBJ2-1; 10 nucleotides match TRBD2. The DNA for the CDR3 is TGTGCCAGCAGCTCGAGCCTAGCGGGAGCCCATGAGCAGTTCTTC. It yields the protein CASSSSLAGAHEQFF.